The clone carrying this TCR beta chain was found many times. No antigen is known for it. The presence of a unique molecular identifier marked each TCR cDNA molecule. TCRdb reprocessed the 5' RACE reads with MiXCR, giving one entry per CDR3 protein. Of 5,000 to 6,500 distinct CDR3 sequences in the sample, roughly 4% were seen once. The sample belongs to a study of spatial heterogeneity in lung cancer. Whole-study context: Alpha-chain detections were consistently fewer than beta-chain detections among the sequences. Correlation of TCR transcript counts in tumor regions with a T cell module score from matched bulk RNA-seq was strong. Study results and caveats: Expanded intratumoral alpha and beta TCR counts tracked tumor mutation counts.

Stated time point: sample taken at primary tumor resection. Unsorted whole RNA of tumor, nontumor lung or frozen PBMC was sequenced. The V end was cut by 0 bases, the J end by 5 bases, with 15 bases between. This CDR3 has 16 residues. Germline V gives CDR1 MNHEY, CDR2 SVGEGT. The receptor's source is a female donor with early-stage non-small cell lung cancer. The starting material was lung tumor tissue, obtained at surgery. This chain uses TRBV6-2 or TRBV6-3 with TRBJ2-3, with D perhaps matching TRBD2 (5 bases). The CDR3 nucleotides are TGTGCCAGCAGTTACTCGTTACGGGATGGAGTAGATACGCAGTATTTT. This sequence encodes CASSYSLRDGVDTQYF.